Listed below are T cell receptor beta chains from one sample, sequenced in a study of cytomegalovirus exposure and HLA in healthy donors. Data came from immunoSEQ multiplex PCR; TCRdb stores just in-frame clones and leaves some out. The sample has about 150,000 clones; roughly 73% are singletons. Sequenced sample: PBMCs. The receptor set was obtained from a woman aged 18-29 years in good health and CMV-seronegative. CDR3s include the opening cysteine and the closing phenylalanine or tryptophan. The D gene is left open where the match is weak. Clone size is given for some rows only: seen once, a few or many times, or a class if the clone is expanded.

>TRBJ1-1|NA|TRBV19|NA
TGTGCCAGTAGTACCCGGAATTCCCAGAGAAGCGCTGAAGCTTTCTTT
CASSTRNSQRSAEAFF
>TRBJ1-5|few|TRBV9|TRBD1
TGTGCCAGCAGCCCTACAGGGGGACAGCCCCAGCATTTT
CASSPTGGQPQHF
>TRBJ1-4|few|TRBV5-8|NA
TGTGCCAGCAGCTACAGGGAAAGGGAAAAACTGTTTTTT
CASSYREREKLFF
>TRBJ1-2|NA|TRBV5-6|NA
TGTGCCAGCAGGCCTCACATGCGGGGCTACACCTTC
CASRPHMRGYTF
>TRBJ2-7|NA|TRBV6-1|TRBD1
TGTGCCAGCAGGCTAACAGGGGACTACGAGCAGTACTTC
CASRLTGDYEQYF
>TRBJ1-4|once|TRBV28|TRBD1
TGTGCCAGCAGTCCGACAGGGGCTAATGAAAAACTGTTTTTT
CASSPTGANEKLFF
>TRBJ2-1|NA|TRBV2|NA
TGTGCCAGCACCCTGGGGAGTTACAATGAGCAGTTCTTC
CASTLGSYNEQFF
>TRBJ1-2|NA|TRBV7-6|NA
TGTGCCGTGGAGAAGAACTATGGCTACACCTTC
CAVEKNYGYTF
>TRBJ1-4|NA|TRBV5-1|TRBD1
TGCGCCAGCAGCTCTGGACAGGCGGATGAAAAACTGTTTTTT
CASSSGQADEKLFF
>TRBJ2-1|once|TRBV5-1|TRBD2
TGCGCCAGCAGCTTACCCCTAGCGGGAGGCGATGAGCAGTTCTTC
CASSLPLAGGDEQFF
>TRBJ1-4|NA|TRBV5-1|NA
TGCGCCAGCAGCCTCGGGGTCAATGAAAAACTGTTTTTT
CASSLGVNEKLFF
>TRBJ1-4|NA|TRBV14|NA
TGTGCCAGCAGCCAAGCTCTAGGTCCCATTGAAAAACTGTTTTTT
CASSQALGPIEKLFF
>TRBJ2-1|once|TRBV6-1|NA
TGTGCCAGCAGAGAAAAATCCGGGATGGGCTACAATGAGCAGTTCTTC
CASREKSGMGYNEQFF
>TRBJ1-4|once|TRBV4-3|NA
TGCGCCAGCAGCCAAGAGGACAGAGCTAATGAAAAACTGTTTTTT
CASSQEDRANEKLFF
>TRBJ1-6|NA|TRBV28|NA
TGTGCCAGCAGTTCCGGGGGAAATTCACCCCTCCACTTT
CASSSGGNSPLHF
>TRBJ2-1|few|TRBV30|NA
TGTGCCTGGAGCCGTGAGGGTGAGCAGTTCTTC
CAWSREGEQFF